The sequence of this TCR beta chain was determined in a study of tissue T cells after allogeneic stem cell transplantation. The overall study: Pathologist H&E review favored samples with visible lymphocytes for sequencing among multiple samples.

This clone turned up a few times. Its antigen remains unknown. This CDR3 comprises 15 residues. Looked up from germline, CDR1 is LGHNT and CDR2 is FRNRAP. The V gene lost 3 bases and the J gene lost 1 base, with 10 bases spanning the gap. General study results and limits: Few T cell clones were shared across patients, but motif clusters showed tissue-specific shared signatures.

Sequencing of TCRbeta CDR3 at survey depth gave sequences and template counts. Sequenced by immunoSEQ multiplex PCR; TCRdb stores in-frame clones only, minus some. Among a few thousand clones listed, 55% to 65% were seen once. This research-autopsy study prospectively enrolled adult allogeneic hematopoietic cell transplant recipients with steroid-refractory graft-versus-host disease. Several lines of graft-versus-host disease therapy were given to all patients, all with gastrointestinal involvement. The J gene is TRBJ1-5, the V gene TRBV12-5; possible D gene TRBD1, 5 bases. Material: transverse colon tissue, obtained at autopsy. The TCR sequence derives from a male patient over 55 with steroid-refractory graft-versus-host disease after an allogeneic stem cell transplant. Part of the T cells may come from the graft donor. The CDR3 loop reads CASGFGGGSNQPQHF. In DNA, the CDR3 is TGTGCTAGTGGTTTCGGGGGTGGGAGCAATCAGCCCCAGCATTTT.